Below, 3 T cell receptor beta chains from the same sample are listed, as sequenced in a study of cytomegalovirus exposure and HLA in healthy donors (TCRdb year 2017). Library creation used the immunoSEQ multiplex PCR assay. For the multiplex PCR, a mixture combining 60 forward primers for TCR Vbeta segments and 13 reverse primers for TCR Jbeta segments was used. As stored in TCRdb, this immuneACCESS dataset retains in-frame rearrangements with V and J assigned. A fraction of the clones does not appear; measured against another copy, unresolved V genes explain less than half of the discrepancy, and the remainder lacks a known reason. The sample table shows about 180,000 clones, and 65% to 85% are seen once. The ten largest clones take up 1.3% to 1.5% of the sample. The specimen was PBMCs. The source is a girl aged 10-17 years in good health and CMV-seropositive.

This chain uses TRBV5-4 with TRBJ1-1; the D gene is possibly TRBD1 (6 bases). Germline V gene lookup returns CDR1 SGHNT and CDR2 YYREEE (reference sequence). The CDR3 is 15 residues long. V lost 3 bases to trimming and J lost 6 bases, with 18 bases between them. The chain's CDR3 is CASSSKIGGTPEAFF. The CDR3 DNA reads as TGTGCCAGCAGCTCGAAAATAGGGGGAACTCCTGAAGCTTTCTTT.

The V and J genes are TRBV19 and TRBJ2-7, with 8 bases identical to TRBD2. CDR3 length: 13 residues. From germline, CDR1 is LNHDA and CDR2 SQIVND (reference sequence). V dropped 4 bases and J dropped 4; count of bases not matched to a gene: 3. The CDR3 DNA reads TGTGCCAGTAGTACGGGGGGGCCGTACGAGCAGTACTTC. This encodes CASSTGGPYEQYF.

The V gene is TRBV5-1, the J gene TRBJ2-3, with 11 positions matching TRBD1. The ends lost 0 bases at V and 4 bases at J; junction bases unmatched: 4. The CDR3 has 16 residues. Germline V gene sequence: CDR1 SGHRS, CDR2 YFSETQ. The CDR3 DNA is TGCGCCAGCAGCTTGGGTCGGACAGGGGGCGCAGATACGCAGTATTTT. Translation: CASSLGRTGGADTQYF.